This TCR beta chain was found in a study of blood T cell repertoires in COVID-19. The wider study: From the United States, Italy and Spain came samples of acute and convalescent COVID-19.

The table came from immunoSEQ multiplex PCR; TCRdb's copy has only in-frame clones and leaves some out. The table records 250,000 to 400,000 clones, approximately 88% of them present only once. Looked up from germline, CDR1 is LGHNA and CDR2 is YNFKEQ. This CDR3 spans 15 amino acids. J gave up 6 bases and V 4 bases, and 9 bases lay outside the gene matches. Material: peripheral blood. The source is a woman aged 25 to 39 with COVID-19, enrolled during active disease. V usage is TRBV4-2 and J usage is TRBJ2-1, with TRBD2 identical over 7 bases. CDR3 DNA: TGTGCCAGCAGCCCCGGACTAGAAGCTGGCAATGAGCAGTTCTTC. Protein sequence: CASSPGLEAGNEQFF.